Given below is one T cell receptor (beta chain) in context. Its cognate antigen is unknown. Each sample had two DNA replicates, about 0.52 ug blood or about 1.5 ug tissue. Profiling relied on immunoSEQ multiplex PCR, and the TCRdb table lists in-frame clones only, not all of them. Of 5,000 to 6,500 clones in the sample, 70% are singletons; the top ten hold around 13%. The sample originates from a study of early stage breast cancer tumors. Study context: Most invasive tumors, about 70% of the 16, were ER+/PR+/HER2-. Findings of the study overall: Bulk DNA sequencing of unsorted cells missed chain pairing and markers.

The CDR3 is 14 amino acids. Trimming shortened V by 3 bases and J by 0 bases, and 6 bases separated the two germline ends. Germline CDR1 and CDR2: MNHNS and SASEGT. The chain is built from TRBV6-1 and TRBJ1-5; D uncertain. The sequencing input was normal breast tissue next to the tumor. The receptor comes from a person in their sixties or seventies with breast cancer. The CDR3 sequence is CASSDEYSNQPQHF. The CDR3 DNA sequence: TGTGCCAGCAGTGACGAATATAGCAATCAGCCCCAGCATTTT.